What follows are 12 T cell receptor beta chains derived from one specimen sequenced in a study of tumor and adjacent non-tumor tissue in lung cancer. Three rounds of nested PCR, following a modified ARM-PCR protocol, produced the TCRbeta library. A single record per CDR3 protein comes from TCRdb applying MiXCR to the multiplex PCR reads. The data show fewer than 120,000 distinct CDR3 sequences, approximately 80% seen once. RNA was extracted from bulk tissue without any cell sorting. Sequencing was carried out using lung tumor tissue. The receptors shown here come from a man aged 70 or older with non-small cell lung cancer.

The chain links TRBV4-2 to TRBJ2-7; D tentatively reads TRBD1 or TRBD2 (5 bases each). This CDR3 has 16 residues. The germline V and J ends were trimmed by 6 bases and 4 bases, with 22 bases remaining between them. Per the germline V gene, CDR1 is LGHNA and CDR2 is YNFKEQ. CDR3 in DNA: TGTGCCAGCAGTCCCTCGCTTGGGACGAACTTATACGAGCAGTACTTC. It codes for CASSPSLGTNLYEQYF.

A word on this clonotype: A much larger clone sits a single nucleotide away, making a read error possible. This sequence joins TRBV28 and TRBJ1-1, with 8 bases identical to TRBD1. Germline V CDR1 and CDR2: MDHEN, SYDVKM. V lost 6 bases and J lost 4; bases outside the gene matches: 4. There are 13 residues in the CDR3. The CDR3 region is CASSVDRGTEAFF. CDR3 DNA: TGTGCCAGCAGCGTCGACAGGGGCACTGAAGCTTTCTTT.

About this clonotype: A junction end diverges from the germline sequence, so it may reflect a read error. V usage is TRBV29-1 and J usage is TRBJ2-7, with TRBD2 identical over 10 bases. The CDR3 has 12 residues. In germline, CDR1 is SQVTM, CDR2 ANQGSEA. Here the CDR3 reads CSVPSGRYEQYF. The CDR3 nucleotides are TGCAGCGTTCCTAGCGGGAGATACGAGCAGTATTTC.

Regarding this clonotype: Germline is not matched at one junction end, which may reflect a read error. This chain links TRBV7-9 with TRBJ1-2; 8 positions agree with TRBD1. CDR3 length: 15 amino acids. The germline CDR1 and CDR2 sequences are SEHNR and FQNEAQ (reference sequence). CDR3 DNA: TGTACCAGCAGCGTCAAACAGGGGGATAACTATGGCTACATCTTC. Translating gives CTSSVKQGDNYGYIF.

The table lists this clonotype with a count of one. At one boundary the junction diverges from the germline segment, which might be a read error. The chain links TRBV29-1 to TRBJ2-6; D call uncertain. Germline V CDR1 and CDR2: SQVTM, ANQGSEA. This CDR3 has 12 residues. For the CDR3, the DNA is TGTGGCGCCCACTCTGGGGCCAACGTCCTGACTTTC. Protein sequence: CGAHSGANVLTF.

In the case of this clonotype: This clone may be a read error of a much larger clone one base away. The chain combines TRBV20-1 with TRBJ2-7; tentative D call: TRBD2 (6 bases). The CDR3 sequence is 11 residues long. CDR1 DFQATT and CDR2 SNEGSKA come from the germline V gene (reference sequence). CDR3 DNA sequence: TGCGGTGCTAGCGAGTCCTACGAGCAGTACTTC. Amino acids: CGASESYEQYF.

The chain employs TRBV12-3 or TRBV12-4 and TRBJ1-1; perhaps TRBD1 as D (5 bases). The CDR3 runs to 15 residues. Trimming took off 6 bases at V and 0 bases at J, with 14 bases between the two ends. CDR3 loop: CASSMGRGMNTEAFF. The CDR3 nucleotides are TGTGCCAGCAGCATGGGGAGGGGTATGAACACTGAAGCTTTCTTT.

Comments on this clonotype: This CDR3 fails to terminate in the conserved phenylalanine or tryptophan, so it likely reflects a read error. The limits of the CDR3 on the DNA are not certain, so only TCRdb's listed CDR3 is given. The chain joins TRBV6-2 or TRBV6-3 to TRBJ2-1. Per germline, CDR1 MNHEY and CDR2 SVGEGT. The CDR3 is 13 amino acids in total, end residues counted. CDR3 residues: CASNKGGYNEQSI.

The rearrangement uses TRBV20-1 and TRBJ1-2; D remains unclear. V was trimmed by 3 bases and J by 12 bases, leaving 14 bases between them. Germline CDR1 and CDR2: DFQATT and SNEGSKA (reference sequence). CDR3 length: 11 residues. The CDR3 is CSAREQEGHTF. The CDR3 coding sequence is TGCAGTGCTAGGGAGCAGGAGGGCCACACCTTC.

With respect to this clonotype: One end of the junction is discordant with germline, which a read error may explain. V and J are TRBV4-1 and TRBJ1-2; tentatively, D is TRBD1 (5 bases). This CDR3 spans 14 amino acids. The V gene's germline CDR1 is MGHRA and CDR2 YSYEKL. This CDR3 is CASSEVRGIYGYTF. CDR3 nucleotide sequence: TGCGCTAGCAGCGAAGTGAGGGGAATCTATGGCTACACCTTC.

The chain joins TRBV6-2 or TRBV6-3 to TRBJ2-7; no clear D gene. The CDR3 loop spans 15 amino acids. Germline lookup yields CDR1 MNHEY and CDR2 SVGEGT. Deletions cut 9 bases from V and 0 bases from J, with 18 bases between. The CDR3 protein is CASSRHQASSYEQYF. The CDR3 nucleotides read TGTGCCAGTAGCCGCCACCAAGCGAGCTCCTACGAGCAGTACTTC.

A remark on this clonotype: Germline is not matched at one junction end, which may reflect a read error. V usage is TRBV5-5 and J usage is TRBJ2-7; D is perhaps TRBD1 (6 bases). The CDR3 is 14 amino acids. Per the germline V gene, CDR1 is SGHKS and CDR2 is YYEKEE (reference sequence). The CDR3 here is CVSNLQGPPYEQYF. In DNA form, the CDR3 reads TGTGTCAGCAACTTGCAGGGGCCGCCCTACGAGCAGTACTTC.